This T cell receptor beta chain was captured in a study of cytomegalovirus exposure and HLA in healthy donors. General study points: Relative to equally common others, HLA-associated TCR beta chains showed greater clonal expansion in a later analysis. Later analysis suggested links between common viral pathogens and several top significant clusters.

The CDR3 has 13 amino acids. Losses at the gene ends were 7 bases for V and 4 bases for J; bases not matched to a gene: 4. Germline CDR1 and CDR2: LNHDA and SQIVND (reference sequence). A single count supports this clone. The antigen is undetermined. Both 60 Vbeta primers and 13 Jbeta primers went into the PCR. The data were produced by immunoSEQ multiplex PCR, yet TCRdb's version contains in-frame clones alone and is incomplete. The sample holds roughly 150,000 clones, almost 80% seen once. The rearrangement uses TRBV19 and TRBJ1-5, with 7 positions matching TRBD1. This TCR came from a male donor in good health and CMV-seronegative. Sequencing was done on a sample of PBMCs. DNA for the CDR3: TGTGCCAGTACCACCAGGGGGAATCAGCCCCAGCATTTT. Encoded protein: CASTTRGNQPQHF.